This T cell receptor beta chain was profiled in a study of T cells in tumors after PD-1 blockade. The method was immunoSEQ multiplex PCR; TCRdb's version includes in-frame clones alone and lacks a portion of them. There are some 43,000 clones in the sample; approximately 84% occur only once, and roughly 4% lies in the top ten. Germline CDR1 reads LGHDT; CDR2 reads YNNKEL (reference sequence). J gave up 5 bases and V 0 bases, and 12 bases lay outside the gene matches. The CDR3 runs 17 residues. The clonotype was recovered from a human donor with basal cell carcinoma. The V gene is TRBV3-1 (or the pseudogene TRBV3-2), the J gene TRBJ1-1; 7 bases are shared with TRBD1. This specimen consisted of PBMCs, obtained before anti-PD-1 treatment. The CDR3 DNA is TGTGCCAGCAGCCAAGATCTGGGCCCAGTACAGGGGACTGAAGCTTTCTTT. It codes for CASSQDLGPVQGTEAFF.